This T cell receptor (beta chain) was captured in a study of blood T cell repertoires in COVID-19. Study background: PBMCs, B-cell-depleted T cells, or T cells provided the cDNA or gDNA that made up the material.

The germline V gene has CDR1 SGHRS and CDR2 YFSETQ. Trimming left V 0 bases short and J 0 bases short, with 5 bases between. The CDR3 spans 14 residues. Method: immunoSEQ multiplex PCR; TCRdb's copy keeps in-frame clones and lacks some. The table includes 200,000 to 300,000 clones, approximately 81% detected once. This clonotype originated in a man between 60 and 70 years old with acute or convalescent COVID-19. Sequencing was done on a sample of peripheral blood. V is TRBV5-1 and J is TRBJ2-3, with unresolved D. The CDR3 region is CASSLGGSTDTQYF. The CDR3 nucleotides read TGCGCCAGCAGCTTGGGCGGCAGCACAGATACGCAGTATTTT. The entire variable domain, with the rest obtained from reference TRBV5-1 and TRBJ2-3, is as follows: KAGVTQTPRYLIKTRGQQVTLSCSPISGHRSVSWYQQTPGQGLQFLFEYFSETQRNKGNFPGRFSGRQFSNSRSEMNVSTLELGDSALYLCASSLGGSTDTQYFGPGTRLTVL.